The rows below give T cell receptor beta chains drawn from one sample of a study of cytomegalovirus exposure and HLA in healthy donors. Here immunoSEQ multiplex PCR was the method, and the copy in TCRdb shows in-frame clones only, minus some. The data hold roughly 100,000 clones, with around 86% observed a single time. The sample comprised PBMCs. All receptors derive from a man aged 25 to 40 in good health and CMV-seropositive. CDR3s include the opening cysteine and the closing phenylalanine or tryptophan. A D gene is named only where the DNA matches it firmly. Expanded clones are given a class, and other clones once, few, many or no size at all.

J,V,size,D,DNA,CDR3
TRBJ2-1,TRBV7-2,few,TRBD1,TGTGCCAGCATCCAAGGAGGGACAGGGTTAACCTCCTACAATGAGCAGTTCTTC,CASIQGGTGLTSYNEQFF
TRBJ2-3,TRBV5-6,NA,TRBD2,TGTGCCAGCATGGGAATCAGCGGGGCGCAGTATTTT,CASMGISGAQYF
TRBJ2-1,TRBV5-1,NA,NA,TGCGCCAGCAGCCCATCGACAGCTCCCAATGAGCAGTTCTTC,CASSPSTAPNEQFF
TRBJ1-5,TRBV27,NA,TRBD1,TGTGCCAGCAGTTCCACCCGACAGGGGATGGGAGGACAGCCCCAGCATTTT,CASSSTRQGMGGQPQHF
TRBJ2-1,TRBV4-1,NA,NA,TGCGCCAGCACCCCGGGGGACGGCACCTACAATGAGCAGTTCTTC,CASTPGDGTYNEQFF
TRBJ1-1,TRBV6-5,NA,NA,TGTGCCAGCAGTTACTCCGACAGAGACACTGAAGCTTTCTTT,CASSYSDRDTEAFF
TRBJ2-7,TRBV30,once,NA,TGTGCCTGGAGTAAGGGACTGGCGCCCTACGAGCAGTACTTC,CAWSKGLAPYEQYF
TRBJ2-7,TRBV19,NA,NA,TGTGCCAGTAGTGCGGCCGAGGGCTCCTACGAGCAGTACTTC,CASSAAEGSYEQYF
TRBJ1-4,TRBV28,NA,NA,TGTGCCAGCAGTTTAGCGGGGGGGGGTGAGAAACTGTTTTTT,CASSLAGGGEKLFF
TRBJ1-6,TRBV2,NA,NA,TGTGCCAGCAGTGAAGGACTGCGGACAGCCCCCAATTCACCCCTCCACTTT,CASSEGLRTAPNSPLHF